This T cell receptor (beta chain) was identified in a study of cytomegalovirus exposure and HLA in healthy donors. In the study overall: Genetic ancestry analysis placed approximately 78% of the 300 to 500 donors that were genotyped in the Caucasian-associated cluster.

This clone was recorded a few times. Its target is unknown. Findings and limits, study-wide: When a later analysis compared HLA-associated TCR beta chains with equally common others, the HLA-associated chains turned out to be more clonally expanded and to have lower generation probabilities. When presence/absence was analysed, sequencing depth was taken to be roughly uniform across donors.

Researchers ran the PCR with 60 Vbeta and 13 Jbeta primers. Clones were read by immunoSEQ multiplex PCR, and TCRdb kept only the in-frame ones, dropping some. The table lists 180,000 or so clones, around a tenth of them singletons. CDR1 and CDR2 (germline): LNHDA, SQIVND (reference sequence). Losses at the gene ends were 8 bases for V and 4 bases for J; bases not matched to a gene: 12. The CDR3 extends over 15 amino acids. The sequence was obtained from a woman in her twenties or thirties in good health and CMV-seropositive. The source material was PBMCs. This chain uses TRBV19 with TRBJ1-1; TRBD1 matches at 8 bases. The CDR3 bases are TGTGCCAGTCGTGAACCGGACAGGGCATTCACTGAAGCTTTCTTT. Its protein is CASREPDRAFTEAFF.